This T cell receptor beta chain was recorded in a study of shared clonotypes between healthy human individuals. The genomic DNA of each subset was split evenly across several immunoSEQ plates. Sequencing was performed with immunoSEQ multiplex PCR; in TCRdb, only in-frame clones are kept and a portion is missing. The sample includes 950,000 to 1,100,000 clones, 65% to 75% of them seen just once. The source of this sequence is a young man in good health. Sequenced: memory CD4+ T cells sorted from blood. The sample's subset: CD45RA-negative fraction.

The CDR3 sequence is CASSFGEETQYF. CDR3 DNA sequence: TGTGCCAGCAGCTTCGGAGAAGAGACCCAGTACTTC. V gene TRBV5-6 combines with J gene TRBJ2-5; D ambiguous. In germline, CDR1 is SGHDT, CDR2 YYEEEE. Deletions cut 2 bases from V and 3 bases from J, with 5 bases between. The CDR3 spans 12 residues. The full variable domain, completed using reference TRBV5-6 and TRBJ2-5, is DAGVTQSPTHLIKTRGQQVTLRCSPKSGHDTVSWYQQALGQGPQFIFQYYEEEERQRGNFPDRFSGHQFPNYSSELNVNALLLGDSALYLCASSFGEETQYFGPGTRLLVL.